This T cell receptor (beta chain) was profiled in a study of blood T cell repertoires in COVID-19. The V end lost 6 bases, the J end lost 6 bases, and 14 bases lay between the germline ends. CDR1 and CDR2 (germline): MNHEY, SVGAGI. CDR3 length: 14 amino acids. Clones were read by immunoSEQ multiplex PCR, and TCRdb kept only the in-frame ones, dropping some. The sample comprises roughly 240,000 clones, 70% to 90% of which are singletons, and about 4.5% rests with the top ten. V gene TRBV6-5 combines with J gene TRBJ2-2, with D possibly TRBD2 on 6 matching bases. This TCR came from a man in his 60s who had recovered from COVID-19. Sequencing was done on a sample of peripheral blood. CDR3 region: CASRGEVGSGELFF. DNA for the CDR3: TGTGCCAGCAGGGGGGAGGTAGGGTCCGGGGAGCTGTTTTTT.